The T cell receptor (beta chain) under discussion was sequenced for a study of blood T cell repertoires in COVID-19. Overall study context: Sites across the United States, Italy and Spain contributed samples from acute and convalescent COVID-19. In each case, the material was cDNA or gDNA derived from T cells, B-cell-depleted T cells, or PBMCs.

CDR3 length: 16 residues. CDR1 and CDR2 from the germline V gene are SGHNT and YYREEE (reference sequence). The V segment lost 4 bases and the J segment 4 bases; nucleotides outside the gene matches: 12. Original data processing: The authors estimated nucleated cell counts from reference gene primer amplification. Data came from immunoSEQ multiplex PCR; TCRdb stores just in-frame clones and leaves some out. V and J calls and clone size are given by that table; D and trimming were obtained from the DNA. The sample includes tens of thousands of clones, more than 70% seen only once; the top ten take about 21%.

The sequence was collected from a woman between 50 and 59 years old with active or convalescent COVID-19. Input material: peripheral blood. The chain links TRBV5-4 to TRBJ2-3; 7 bases match TRBD2. CDR3 sequence: CASSNSLGLTSDTQYF. CDR3 nucleotide sequence: TGTGCCAGCAGCAACAGCTTGGGACTAACGTCAGATACGCAGTATTTT.